Following are 29 T cell receptor beta chains from one sample sequenced in a study of identical twins. MiXCR was run by TCRdb on the 5' RACE reads, yielding one entry per CDR3 protein. This table has 430,000 or so distinct CDR3 sequences, 20% to 30% appearing once. A further study also used this sample, focusing on T cells expressing NK-cell markers.

The specimen sequenced was CD4+ T cells sorted from blood. Every receptor here comes from a woman aged 18 to 35 in good health.

The chain couples TRBV2 to TRBJ2-1; the match to TRBD2 covers 10 bases. J gave up 0 bases and V 6 bases, and 5 bases lay outside the gene matches. In germline, CDR1 is SNHLY, CDR2 FYNNEI. The CDR3 consists of 16 residues. The CDR3 region is CASRPPSGSSYNEQFF. The CDR3 bases are TGTGCCAGCAGACCCCCTAGCGGGAGCTCCTACAATGAGCAGTTCTTC. The entire variable domain, with the rest obtained from reference TRBV2 and TRBJ2-1, is as follows: EPEVTQTPSHQVTQMGQEVILRCVPISNHLYFYWYRQILGQKVEFLVSFYNNEISEKSEIFDDQFSVERPDGSNFTLKIRSTKLEDSAMYFCASRPPSGSSYNEQFFGPGTRLTVL.

The chain combines TRBV3-1 with TRBJ2-1; no reliable D call. The CDR3 is 13 residues long. Germline V gives CDR1 LGHDT, CDR2 YNNKEL (reference sequence). The ends were cut back, 0 bases at V and 9 bases at J, with 9 bases in the middle. CDR3 loop: CASSQDLAVEQFF. The CDR3 bases are TGTGCCAGCAGCCAAGATCTGGCAGTTGAGCAGTTCTTC.

The V and J genes are TRBV20-1 and TRBJ2-3; 10 bases are a match to TRBD2. The CDR3 contains 17 residues. Looked up from germline, CDR1 is DFQATT and CDR2 is SNEGSKA (reference sequence). V lost 3 bases, J lost 1 base, and 10 bases stayed unmatched. The CDR3 sequence is CSASSSGRTHGTDTQYF. The CDR3 DNA is TGCAGTGCTAGTAGTAGCGGGAGGACCCACGGCACAGATACGCAGTATTTT.

This clonotype was detected only a few times. V gene TRBV10-3 combines with J gene TRBJ2-1; D is unclear. The ends were cut back, 4 bases at V and 8 bases at J, with 12 bases in the middle. Germline V gene sequence: CDR1 ENHRY, CDR2 SYGVKD. The CDR3 length is 13 residues. This CDR3 reads CAISGTLADEQFF. The CDR3 DNA follows: TGTGCCATCAGTGGCACCCTCGCGGATGAGCAGTTCTTC.

This clonotype was seen only a few times. The chain combines TRBV6-1 with TRBJ1-1; TRBD1 agrees at 7 bases. CDR3 length equals 13 residues. V lost 5 bases to trimming and J lost 5 bases; unmatched junction nucleotides: 5. Looked up from germline, CDR1 is MNHNS and CDR2 is SASEGT. The CDR3 region is CASSMTGYTEAFF. The CDR3 DNA follows: TGTGCCAGCAGTATGACAGGGTATACTGAAGCTTTCTTT.

This clonotype was observed a few times. The CDR3 here is CASSYSGGNTDTGELFF. In nucleotides, the CDR3 is TGTGCCAGCAGTTACTCGGGCGGAAATACTGACACCGGGGAGCTGTTTTTT. This chain uses TRBV6-2 or TRBV6-3 with TRBJ2-2; D gene ambiguous. Per the germline V gene, CDR1 is MNHEY and CDR2 is SVGEGT. The CDR3 sequence is 17 residues long. The ends were cut back, 0 bases at V and 3 bases at J, with 14 bases in the middle.

A few counts support this clonotype. The chain links TRBV4-3 to TRBJ2-5, with D perhaps TRBD2 (6 bases). This CDR3 has 15 residues. Germline values: CDR1 LGHNA, CDR2 YSLEER. Trimming took 3 bases from V and 4 from J, leaving 15 bases between them. For the CDR3, the DNA is TGCGCCAGCAGCCAGGAGGGCCCTTCCTTAGAGACCCAGTACTTC. Its protein product is CASSQEGPSLETQYF.

The rearrangement uses TRBV7-2 and TRBJ2-2; 10 bases are shared with TRBD2. CDR3 length: 15 amino acids. The V segment lost 6 bases and the J segment 6 bases; nucleotides outside the gene matches: 7. From germline, CDR1 is SGHTA and CDR2 FQGNSA. The CDR3 protein is CASRPGAGGAGELFF. The CDR3 DNA follows: TGTGCCAGCAGACCAGGAGCGGGGGGGGCCGGGGAGCTGTTTTTT.

The sample holds a few counts of this clonotype. The chain uses TRBV6-5 and TRBJ1-6; 10 bases match TRBD1. V lost 2 bases, J lost 10 bases, and 5 bases stayed unmatched. Per the germline V gene, CDR1 is MNHEY and CDR2 is SVGAGI. This CDR3 is 15 amino acids long. The DNA for the CDR3 is TGTGCCAGCAGTTACACCGGGACAGGGGAATCACCCCTCCACTTT. This translates into CASSYTGTGESPLHF.

This clonotype was detected only once. V gene TRBV29-1 combines with J gene TRBJ2-3, with 8 bases matching TRBD2. V was clipped by 4 bases and J by 0 bases; unmatched bases: 3. The CDR3 runs 14 residues. The germline CDR1 and CDR2 sequences are SQVTM and ANQGSEA. The CDR3 sequence is CSVAREGSTDTQYF. The CDR3 DNA follows: TGCAGCGTTGCTCGGGAGGGGAGCACAGATACGCAGTATTTT.

The rearrangement uses TRBV7-2 and TRBJ2-5; D possibly corresponds to TRBD2 (6 bases). In germline, CDR1 is SGHTA, CDR2 FQGNSA. Trimming removed 4 bases from V and 4 bases from J, with 19 bases in between. CDR3 length: 16 residues. DNA of the CDR3: TGTGCCAGCAGCTCCTCTTTCCGGGCCGGGGGAGAGACCCAGTACTTC. Translating gives CASSSSFRAGGETQYF.

This clonotype has only one observation. V usage is TRBV11-3 and J usage is TRBJ2-2; D call uncertain. Germline V CDR1 and CDR2: SGHNT, YENEEA. The CDR3 loop spans 13 amino acids. V was shortened by 1 base and J by 6 bases, with 6 bases between the two germline ends. In DNA, the CDR3 is TGTGCCAGCAGCTTAGGGTCGTCCGGGGAGCTGTTTTTT. Translated: CASSLGSSGELFF.

The chain joins TRBV6-5 to TRBJ1-2; D gene uncertain. The V gene's germline CDR1 is MNHEY and CDR2 SVGAGI. The germline V and J ends were trimmed by 2 bases and 4 bases, with 8 bases remaining between them. The CDR3 is made up of 13 amino acids. CDR3 residues: CASSYRQSYGYTF. The CDR3, as DNA: TGTGCCAGCAGTTACCGGCAAAGCTATGGCTACACCTTC.

This clonotype has more than one count but fewer than ten. This chain connects TRBV6-2 or TRBV6-3 to TRBJ2-3; 11 bases map to TRBD2. The ends lost 6 bases at V and 5 bases at J; junction bases unmatched: 4. The CDR3 totals 14 residues. The germline V gene encodes CDR1 MNHEY and CDR2 SVGEGT. The CDR3 DNA reads TGTGCCAGCAGACTAGCGGGAGCGAAAGATACGCAGTATTTT. Encoded protein: CASRLAGAKDTQYF.

V is TRBV12-3 or TRBV12-4 and J is TRBJ1-6; D is uncertain. V was cut by 3 bases and J by 7 bases, with 4 bases left in between. The CDR3 is made up of 12 amino acids. The CDR3, as DNA: TGTGCCAGCAGTTTGATGAATTCACCCCTCCACTTT. This gives the protein CASSLMNSPLHF.

At least ten counts were recorded for this clonotype. V is TRBV10-3 and J is TRBJ2-7; D possibly corresponds to TRBD1 (5 bases). Trimming cost V 8 bases and J 2 bases, with 7 bases left between them. The V gene's germline CDR1 is ENHRY and CDR2 SYGVKD. The CDR3 contains 11 residues. This chain's CDR3 is CAIGQTYEQYF. In DNA, the CDR3 is TGTGCCATCGGACAAACCTACGAGCAGTACTTC.

The V gene is TRBV7-2, the J gene TRBJ2-7, with D maybe TRBD2 (6 bases). This CDR3 is 15 amino acids long. Germline V gene lookup returns CDR1 SGHTA and CDR2 FQGNSA. Trimming took off 1 base at V and 2 bases at J, with 12 bases between the two ends. CDR3 nucleotides: TGTGCCAGCAGCTTAGTGTGGAGGGCAACCTACGAGCAGTACTTC. Encoded protein: CASSLVWRATYEQYF.

This clonotype was recorded a few times. The chain couples TRBV2 to TRBJ1-5, with D hard to call. V was shortened by 4 bases and J by 4 bases, with 11 bases between the two germline ends. CDR1 is SNHLY and CDR2 is FYNNEI in the germline V gene. This CDR3 comprises 14 residues. The CDR3 nucleotides read TGTGCCAGCAGTGGGCAGACTGGGAATCAGCCCCAGCATTTT. It codes for CASSGQTGNQPQHF.

V gene TRBV20-1 combines with J gene TRBJ2-2; TRBD2 might be the D (7 bases). From germline, CDR1 is DFQATT and CDR2 SNEGSKA (reference sequence). The CDR3 runs to 14 residues. V was shortened by 3 bases and J by 6 bases, with 14 bases between the two germline ends. CDR3 sequence: CSASFGGRSGELFF. The CDR3 region has the DNA TGCAGTGCTAGTTTCGGGGGGCGGTCCGGGGAGCTGTTTTTT.

The gene calls are TRBV20-1 and TRBJ2-1; no reliable D call. The ends were cut back, 3 bases at V and 1 base at J, with 10 bases in the middle. The CDR3 consists of 14 residues. CDR1 and CDR2 (germline): DFQATT, SNEGSKA (reference sequence). Here the CDR3 reads CSASRGQSYNEQFF. CDR3 DNA sequence: TGCAGTGCTAGTAGAGGTCAATCCTACAATGAGCAGTTCTTC.

This clonotype was seen ten or more times. The J gene is TRBJ2-7, the V gene TRBV7-2; 8 positions agree with TRBD1. Trimming took 0 bases from V and 11 from J; bases not matched to a gene: 18. The CDR3 has 17 residues. Germline V lookup: CDR1 SGHTA, CDR2 FQGNSA. This chain's CDR3 is CASSLASVTGQVFREYF. As DNA, the CDR3 is TGTGCCAGCAGCTTAGCCTCAGTCACGGGACAGGTCTTCAGGGAGTACTTC.

The chain couples TRBV5-1 to TRBJ2-4; 9 bases are a match to TRBD2. The CDR3 is 15 amino acids. CDR1 and CDR2 (germline): SGHRS, YFSETQ. The V gene end was trimmed by 4 bases and the J gene end by 6 bases; junction bases not matched to a gene: 8. The CDR3 region has the DNA TGCGCCAGCAGCCTTTTGGGACTAGCTGGAAACATTCAGTACTTC. This gives the protein CASSLLGLAGNIQYF.

In its sample, this clonotype was seen a few times. This sequence joins TRBV7-9 and TRBJ2-2, with a weak D call TRBD2 (6 bases). Trimming stripped 2 bases from V and 1 base from J, with 14 bases between. Germline CDR1 reads SEHNR; CDR2 reads FQNEAQ (reference sequence). This CDR3 is built from 17 residues. CDR3: CASSLSLTGENTGELFF. In DNA form, the CDR3 reads TGTGCCAGCAGCTTAAGTCTGACGGGGGAGAACACCGGGGAGCTGTTTTTT.

This chain joins TRBV20-1 and TRBJ2-3; no firm D call. Trimming removed 0 bases at V and 2 bases at J, with 15 bases between. This CDR3 comprises 16 residues. The germline V gene encodes CDR1 DFQATT and CDR2 SNEGSKA (reference sequence). The CDR3 DNA sequence: TGCAGTGCTAGAGATGTAGCCCTCTGGACCACAGATACGCAGTATTTT. It codes for CSARDVALWTTDTQYF.

The sample holds many counts of this clonotype. Relative to the germline gene, one junction end is altered; a read error may explain this. This chain links TRBV5-1 with TRBJ2-3; no clear D. Germline CDR1 reads SGHRS; CDR2 reads YFSETQ. The CDR3 has 12 amino acids. CDR3 nucleotides: TGTGCCAGCAGTCCATACACAGATACGCAGTATTTT. Translation: CASSPYTDTQYF.

This clonotype was seen a few times. The chain carries TRBV27 and TRBJ1-6; D not certain. Germline V lookup: CDR1 MNHEY, CDR2 SMNVEV (reference sequence). Trimming removed 5 bases at V and 7 bases at J, with 12 bases between. This CDR3 is 14 amino acids long. The CDR3 bases are TGTGCCAGCAGTCCCACAGCGCGGAATTCACCCCTCCACTTT. It yields the protein CASSPTARNSPLHF.

This clonotype occurred a few times. V usage is TRBV7-2 and J usage is TRBJ2-7; TRBD1 matches at 12 bases. V gave up 4 bases and J gave up 4 bases; unmatched junction bases: 5. Germline CDR1 reads SGHTA; CDR2 reads FQGNSA. This CDR3 region has 15 residues. The CDR3 loop reads CASSYGTGGLYEQYF. The CDR3 DNA follows: TGTGCCAGCAGCTATGGGACAGGGGGCCTTTACGAGCAGTACTTC.

The rearrangement links TRBV5-1 to TRBJ2-7, with 9 bases identical to TRBD1. J gave up 7 bases and V 7 bases, and 6 bases lay outside the gene matches. CDR3 length equals 12 residues. CDR1 is SGHRS and CDR2 is YFSETQ in the germline V gene. CDR3 in DNA: TGCGCCAGCGGCCTGGGACAGGGAGAGCAGTACTTC. This encodes CASGLGQGEQYF.

J is TRBJ2-1 and V is TRBV9; D unclear. CDR1 is SGDLS, CDR2 YYNGEE, per germline. This CDR3 contains 14 residues. V lost 0 bases, J lost 3 bases, and 7 bases lay in between. This CDR3 reads CASSVEANYNEQFF. CDR3 DNA sequence: TGTGCCAGCAGCGTAGAGGCTAACTACAATGAGCAGTTCTTC.